The 11 T cell receptor beta chains given below trace back to one sample, sequenced in a study of T cell changes during pregnancy in multiple sclerosis. Clones were sequenced by immunoSEQ multiplex PCR, and TCRdb holds only the in-frame ones, with some missing. Of approximately 22,000 clones listed, approximately 90% are singletons. The specimen comprised CD4+ T cells from peripheral blood mononuclear cells, sampled in the first trimester of pregnancy. These receptors were collected from a female donor in good health, enrolled as a control in a pregnancy study.

The rearrangement uses TRBV21-1 and TRBJ2-2; TRBD1 is taken as the D call from the table, unchecked against the DNA. TRBV21-1 is classified as a pseudogene. This CDR3 contains 18 residues. The CDR3 reads CASSKGVRGTQNTGELFF. The CDR3 nucleotides are TGTGCCAGCAGCAAAGGAGTTAGGGGCACGCAGAACACCGGGGAGCTGTTTTTT.

The V and J genes are TRBV5-4 and TRBJ1-2; D is perhaps TRBD1 (6 bases). CDR3 length equals 14 residues. Germline lookup yields CDR1 SGHNT and CDR2 YYREEE (reference sequence). Trimming removed 4 bases at V and 0 bases at J, with 10 bases between. The CDR3 nucleotides are TGTGCCAGCAGCCCCAGGGGTCCTAACTATGGCTACACCTTC. Translated, it gives CASSPRGPNYGYTF.

This chain links TRBV7-3 with TRBJ2-1; D remains ambiguous. This CDR3 has 15 amino acids. Trimming removed 5 bases from V and 4 bases from J, with 15 bases in between. Germline loops: CDR1 SGHTA, CDR2 FQGTGA. CDR3 DNA: TGTGCCAGCAGCCCCCGGGTAGCCCCATACAATGAGCAGTTCTTC. This encodes CASSPRVAPYNEQFF. Full variable domain (outside the CDR3, taken from reference TRBV7-3 and TRBJ2-1): GAGVSQTPSNKVTEKGKYVELRCDPISGHTALYWYRQSLGQGPEFLIYFQGTGAADDSGLPNDRFFAVRPEGSVSTLKIQRTERGDSAVYLCASSPRVAPYNEQFFGPGTRLTVL.

The rearrangement joins TRBV5-1 to TRBJ2-1, with D perhaps TRBD2 (5 bases). V lost 4 bases and J 0 bases, leaving 14 bases between the germline ends. The CDR3 covers 16 residues. CDR1 and CDR2 (germline): SGHRS, YFSETQ. The CDR3 bases are TGCGCCAGCAGCCTTAGCCCGAGCGGCTCCTACAATGAGCAGTTCTTC. This codes for CASSLSPSGSYNEQFF.

A word on this clone: One end of the junction fails to match germline, which may point to a read error. The chain joins TRBV29-1 to TRBJ2-1; 7 positions match TRBD2. In germline, CDR1 is SQVTM, CDR2 ANQGSEA. The CDR3 contains 16 residues. The CDR3 region has the DNA TGCAGCGCCGCGATGAGCGGACGGGAGTTGGATCTCGGGAGGCTCTTC. Amino acids: CSAAMSGRELDLGRLF.

This chain links TRBV7-2 with TRBJ2-7; D gene ambiguous. CDR1 and CDR2 from the germline V gene are SGHTA and FQGNSA. The CDR3 sequence is 12 residues long. V lost 4 bases to trimming and J lost 0 bases, with 4 bases between them. The CDR3 DNA follows: TGTGCCAGCAGCTATATCTCCTACGAGCAGTACTTC. Translated, it gives CASSYISYEQYF.

In nucleotides, the CDR3 is TGTGCCAGCAGTCCTGGGACTAGCCCACCGGGGACCCAGTACTTC. Translation: CASSPGTSPPGTQYF. This chain joins TRBV6-1 and TRBJ2-5, with TRBD2 matching 9 bases. V lost 5 bases to trimming and J lost 7 bases; unmatched junction nucleotides: 11. The CDR3 covers 15 residues. CDR1 MNHNS and CDR2 SASEGT come from the germline V gene.

The V call is TRBV10-3, the J call TRBJ2-5; 8 bases are a match to TRBD1. The CDR3 is 13 residues long. V trimming: 6 bases; J trimming: 2 bases; junction bases outside the gene matches: 2. Germline loops: CDR1 ENHRY, CDR2 SYGVKD. CDR3 sequence (DNA): TGTGCCATCAGACAGGGGGTACAAGAGACCCAGTACTTC. Protein product: CAIRQGVQETQYF.

This clone was detected only a few times. The gene calls are TRBV4-1 and TRBJ2-7; 8 positions match TRBD1. V lost 2 bases, J lost 3 bases, and 9 bases stayed unmatched. CDR3 length: 16 residues. Germline values: CDR1 MGHRA, CDR2 YSYEKL. The CDR3 bases are TGCGCCAGCAGCCAATCAAGCGGACAGGGTAGCTACGAGCAGTACTTC. Translation: CASSQSSGQGSYEQYF.

The chain joins TRBV11-1 to TRBJ2-7, with D perhaps TRBD1 (5 bases). The V and J ends lost 4 bases and 3 bases respectively, with 13 bases between them. The CDR3 runs to 14 residues. The germline V gene has CDR1 SGHAT and CDR2 FQDESV (reference sequence). The CDR3 DNA is TGTGCCAGCAGCTCTCCAGGGTTAGTCTACGAGCAGTACTTC. This gives the protein CASSSPGLVYEQYF.

This clone was detected once. The gene calls are TRBV9 and TRBJ1-2; TRBD1 matches 10 bases. This CDR3 is built from 16 residues. Germline-derived CDR1 and CDR2 are SGDLS and YYNGEE. V was pared by 2 bases and J by 3 bases, with 7 bases of the junction left unmatched. CDR3 sequence reads: CASSVRDRGADYGYTF. As DNA, the CDR3 is TGTGCCAGCAGCGTCCGGGACAGGGGAGCGGACTATGGCTACACCTTC. The full variable domain, its missing parts supplied by reference TRBV9 and TRBJ1-2, is DSGVTQTPKHLITATGQRVTLRCSPRSGDLSVYWYQQSLDQGLQFLIQYYNGEERAKGNILERFSAQQFPDLHSELNLSSLELGDSALYFCASSVRDRGADYGYTFGSGTRLTVV.